This T cell receptor (beta chain) came from a study of blood T cell repertoires in COVID-19. About the study: COVID-19 samples from acute and convalescent phases originated in the United States, Italy and Spain. PBMCs, B-cell-depleted T cells, or T cells provided the cDNA or gDNA that made up the material.

Authors' analysis steps: Reference gene primer amplification in the assay estimated nucleated cell counts. Only in-frame clones appear in the TCRdb table, and some are missing; sequencing was by immunoSEQ multiplex PCR. V and J calls and clone size are those listed in that table; D and trimming were worked out from the DNA. The sample shows roughly 230,000 clones, roughly 86% of them seen only once. From germline, CDR1 is SGHDT and CDR2 YYEEEE. The CDR3 length is 13 residues. The J segment lost 9 bases and the V segment lost 4 bases, leaving 9 bases of the junction unmatched. Sequencing was performed on peripheral blood. This receptor was identified in a human donor in a cohort sampled during active COVID-19. The chain uses TRBV5-6 and TRBJ2-7; 8 bases map to TRBD2. The CDR3 nucleotides read TGTGCCAGCAGCCCGGGGGGGGCGCGAGTGCAGTACTTC. The encoded protein is CASSPGGARVQYF.